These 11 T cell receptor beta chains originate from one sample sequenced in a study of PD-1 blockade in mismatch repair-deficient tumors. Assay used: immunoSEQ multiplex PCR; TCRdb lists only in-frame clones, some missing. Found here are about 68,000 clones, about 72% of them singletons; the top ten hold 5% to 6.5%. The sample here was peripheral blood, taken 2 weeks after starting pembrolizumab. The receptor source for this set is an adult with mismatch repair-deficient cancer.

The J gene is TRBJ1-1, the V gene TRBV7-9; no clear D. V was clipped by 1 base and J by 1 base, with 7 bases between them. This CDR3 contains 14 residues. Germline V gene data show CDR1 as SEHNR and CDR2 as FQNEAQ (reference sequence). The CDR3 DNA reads TGTGCCAGCAGCTTAGGGCAGAAGAACACTGAAGCTTTCTTT. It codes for CASSLGQKNTEAFF.

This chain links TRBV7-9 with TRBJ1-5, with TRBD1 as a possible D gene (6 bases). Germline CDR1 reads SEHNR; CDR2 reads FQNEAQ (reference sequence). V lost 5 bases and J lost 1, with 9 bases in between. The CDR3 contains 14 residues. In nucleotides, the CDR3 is TGTGCCAGCAGCCGGGACAAAAGCAATCAGCCCCAGCATTTT. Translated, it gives CASSRDKSNQPQHF.

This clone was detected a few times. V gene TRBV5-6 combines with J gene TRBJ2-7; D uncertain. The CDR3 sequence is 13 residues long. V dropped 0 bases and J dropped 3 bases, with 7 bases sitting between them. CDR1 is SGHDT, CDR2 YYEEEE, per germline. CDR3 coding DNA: TGTGCCAGCAGCTTGGTACCGTTCTACGAGCAGTACTTC. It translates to CASSLVPFYEQYF.

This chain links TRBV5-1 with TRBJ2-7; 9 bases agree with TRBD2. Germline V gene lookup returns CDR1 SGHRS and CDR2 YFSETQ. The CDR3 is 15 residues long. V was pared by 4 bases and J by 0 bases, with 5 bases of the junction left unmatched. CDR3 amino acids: CASSTSGLSSYEQYF. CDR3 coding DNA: TGCGCCAGCAGCACTAGCGGGTTAAGCTCCTACGAGCAGTACTTC. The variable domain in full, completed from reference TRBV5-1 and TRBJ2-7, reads KAGVTQTPRYLIKTRGQQVTLSCSPISGHRSVSWYQQTPGQGLQFLFEYFSETQRNKGNFPGRFSGRQFSNSRSEMNVSTLELGDSALYLCASSTSGLSSYEQYFGPGTRLTVT.

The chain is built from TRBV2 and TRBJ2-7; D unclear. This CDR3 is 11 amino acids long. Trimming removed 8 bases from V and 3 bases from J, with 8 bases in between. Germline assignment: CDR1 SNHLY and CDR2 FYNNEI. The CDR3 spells CASLLFYEQYF. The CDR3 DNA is TGTGCCAGCTTACTGTTCTACGAGCAGTACTTC.

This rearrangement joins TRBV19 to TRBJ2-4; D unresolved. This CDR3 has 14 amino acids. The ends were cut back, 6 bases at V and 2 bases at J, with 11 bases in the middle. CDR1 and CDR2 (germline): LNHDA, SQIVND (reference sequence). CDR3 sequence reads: CASSHQGSKNIQYF. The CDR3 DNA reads TGTGCCAGTAGCCACCAAGGGTCCAAAAACATTCAGTACTTC.

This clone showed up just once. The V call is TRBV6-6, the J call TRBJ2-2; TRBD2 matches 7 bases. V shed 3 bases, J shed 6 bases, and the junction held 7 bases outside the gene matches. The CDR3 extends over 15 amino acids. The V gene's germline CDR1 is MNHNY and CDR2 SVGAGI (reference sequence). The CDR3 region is CASSYFSGYPGELFF. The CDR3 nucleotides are TGTGCCAGCAGTTATTTTAGCGGGTACCCCGGGGAGCTGTTTTTT.

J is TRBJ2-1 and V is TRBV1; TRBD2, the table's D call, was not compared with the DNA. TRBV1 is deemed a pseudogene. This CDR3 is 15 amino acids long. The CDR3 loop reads CTSSAPSGTTQEQFF. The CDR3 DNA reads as TGCACCAGCAGCGCGCCTAGCGGGACGACCCAGGAGCAGTTCTTC.

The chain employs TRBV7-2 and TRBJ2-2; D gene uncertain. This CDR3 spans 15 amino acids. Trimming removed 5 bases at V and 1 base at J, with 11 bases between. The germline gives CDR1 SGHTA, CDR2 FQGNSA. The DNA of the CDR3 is TGTGCCAGCAGCAAAGCCTCTCAGAACACCGGGGAGCTGTTTTTT. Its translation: CASSKASQNTGELFF.

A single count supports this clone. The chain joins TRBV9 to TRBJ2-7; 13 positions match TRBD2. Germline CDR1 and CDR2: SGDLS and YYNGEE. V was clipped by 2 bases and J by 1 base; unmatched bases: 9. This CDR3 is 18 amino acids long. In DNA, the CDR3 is TGTGCCAGCAGCGTGGGACGGACTAGCGGGGGCGATTCCTACGAGCAGTACTTC. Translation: CASSVGRTSGGDSYEQYF.

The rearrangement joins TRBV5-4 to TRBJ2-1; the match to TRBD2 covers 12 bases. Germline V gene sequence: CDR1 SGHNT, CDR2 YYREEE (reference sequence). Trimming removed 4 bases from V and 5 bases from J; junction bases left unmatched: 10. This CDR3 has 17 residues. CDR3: CASSLTQLAGGHNEQFF. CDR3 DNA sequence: TGTGCCAGCAGCCTAACTCAGCTAGCGGGAGGGCACAATGAGCAGTTCTTC.